The source of this T cell receptor beta chain is a study of blood T cell repertoires in COVID-19 (dated by TCRdb to the early 2020s). Background on the whole study: The collaborator samples originated in the United States, Italy and Spain and spanned the acute and convalescent phases of COVID-19. Samples were obtained from the ongoing ImmuneRACE study (first 160 participants) and from about 1,300 subjects provided by 6 global collaborators. The material from the prospective study consisted of cDNA or gDNA derived from T cells, B-cell-depleted T cells, or PBMCs. Sample metadata almost always included a de-identified subject ID, COVID-19 status, age in years and sex. Where available, HLA class I and class II types were obtained from metadata supplied by the sample provider rather than from assay-based typing. Subjects who had been exposed to COVID-19, were actively infected with it, or had recovered from it provided the deeply sampled blood TCRbeta repertoires that made up the dataset. The repertoires were released in a freely available public database intended as a resource for research on the immune response to SARS-CoV-2.

The immunoSEQ Assay, a bias-controlled multiplex PCR, was used to amplify TCRbeta CDR3 regions from genomic DNA. The original methods were these. Within the assay, amplification of reference gene primers was used to estimate how many nucleated cells each sample contained. To quantify the absolute abundance of each unique TCRbeta CDR3 rearrangement, sequence reads were collapsed and filtered. For each sample, productive Simpson clonality was calculated by taking the square root of Simpson's diversity index across productive rearrangements. This is the immuneACCESS table as TCRdb keeps it, with only in-frame sequences that have V and J called. A part of the clones is gone; compared with another copy, unresolved V genes explain less than half, and the rest is unexplained. Clone size and the V and J calls come from that table; the DNA yielded D and trimming. The sample table lists approximately 200,000 clones, about 87% of them with a count of one. Together, the top ten hold less than 1.5% of the sample.

With regard to this clone: The antigen it recognizes is unknown. No base-level quality is on record; no much larger clone is a single base apart.

On the study overall, not on this receptor specifically: Clinical and demographic metadata were provided uncurated, with the amount varying by source and participant.

In the prospective study, participants were roughly 18 to 90 years old, resided in about two dozen geographic areas of the United States, and were enrolled through a virtual design. In the prospective study, participants were assigned to cohorts based on the clinical history participants reported in a screening survey and a study questionnaire. ImmuneRACE Cohort 3 recovered participants were defined by two consecutive negative NP/OP PCR tests, healthcare professional clearance, or symptom resolution. Each participant in the prospective study had whole blood, serum and a nasopharyngeal or oropharyngeal swab collected by mobile phlebotomists. Additional blood draws and questionnaires over an approximately two-month period could optionally be provided by prospective study participants. Before DNA extraction, prospective study blood samples were shipped either frozen or at room temperature. The CDR3 spans 15 residues, from the cysteine through the phenylalanine. Only CDR3 DNA remains: 45 bases, in frame from the first base. Via the germline V gene, CDR1 is KGHSH and CDR2 LQKENI. V loses 6 bases, J loses 0 bases, and the germline ends lie 11 bases apart.

The TCR originated in a man under 40 who had recovered from COVID-19. Sequences were obtained from PBMCs or T cells enriched from blood (not recorded which). The sequence is built from TRBV18 and TRBJ2-2; D gene: possibly TRBD1, on 6 matching bases. The CDR3 sequence is CASSSGTTNTGELFF. The DNA sequence follows: TGTGCCAGCTCCTCCGGGACAACGAACACCGGGGAGCTGTTTTTT.